These 30 T cell receptor beta chains originate from one sample sequenced in a study of T cells in Graves' hyperthyroidism and ophthalmopathy (dated by TCRdb to 2018 to 2020). Library method: multiplex PCR. Instrument used: Illumina HiSeq 2000. The TCR beta CDR3 regions were amplified from the RNA transcripts. The first round of RT-PCR for the TCR CDR3 was performed with the HTBI primer set and the Qiagen OneStep RT-PCR kit. The public reads were reanalyzed by TCRdb: fastp trimming at Q25, MiXCR alignment, in-frame beta chains only. Under each unique CDR3 protein, matching rows form one entry showing the most common genes and DNA. The sample contains over 400,000 distinct CDR3 sequences, about 15% of them found a single time. The ten biggest clones cover roughly an eighth of the sample. Sequenced sample: blood. The receptors were gathered from a man in his late teens or twenties with Graves' ophthalmopathy.

The V call is TRBV25-1, the J call TRBJ1-5, with 7 nucleotides matching TRBD1. The CDR3 runs to 17 residues. Per germline, CDR1 MGHDK and CDR2 SYGVNS. Unmatched junction bases numbered 13, after V lost 5 bases and J lost 3 bases. The CDR3 loop is CASSSPRQGKHNQPQHF. CDR3 nucleotides: TGTGCCAGCAGTTCACCCCGACAGGGAAAACACAATCAGCCCCAGCATTTT.

This clonotype occurred many times. The chain carries TRBV2 and TRBJ2-2; no clear D gene. The CDR3 is made up of 16 amino acids. Germline values: CDR1 SNHLY, CDR2 FYNNEI. Trimming cost V 2 bases and J 2 bases, with 12 bases left between them. The CDR3: CASSERRPINTGELFF. The CDR3 DNA follows: TGTGCCAGCAGTGAAAGGAGACCGATAAACACCGGGGAGCTGTTTTTT.

This rearrangement joins TRBV10-2 to TRBJ2-5; D remains unclear. The CDR3 runs 12 residues. The germline V gene has CDR1 WSHSY and CDR2 SAAADI. Trimming left V 0 bases short and J 2 bases short, with 1 base between. CDR3 sequence: CASSESQETQYF. Written as DNA, the CDR3 is TGCGCCAGCAGTGAGTCGCAAGAGACCCAGTACTTC.

This clonotype came up many times. The V call is TRBV5-1, the J call TRBJ2-7; unclear D gene. Trimming took off 0 bases at V and 5 bases at J, with 12 bases between the two ends. CDR1 is SGHRS, CDR2 YFSETQ, per germline. CDR3 length: 14 residues. CDR3 coding DNA: TGCGCCAGCAGCTTGGCCGATCCGGCGAACGAGCAGTACTTC. Translating it yields CASSLADPANEQYF.

This clonotype was observed at least ten times. The chain recombines TRBV7-2 with TRBJ2-7; D unresolved. The CDR3 runs 15 residues. The germline CDR1 and CDR2 sequences are SGHTA and FQGNSA. V was cut by 1 base and J by 0 bases, with 10 bases left in between. CDR3 loop: CASSLEVEPSYEQYF. The DNA of the CDR3 is TGTGCCAGCAGCTTAGAAGTGGAGCCCTCCTACGAGCAGTACTTC.

The gene calls are TRBV10-2 and TRBJ1-3; D remains ambiguous. Germline CDR1 WSHSY, CDR2 SAAADI. Deletions cut 8 bases from V and 4 bases from J, with 6 bases between. This CDR3 is 11 amino acids long. In DNA form, the CDR3 reads TGCGCCAGCTCGACCGGAAACACCATATATTTT. Translating gives CASSTGNTIYF.

This clonotype was counted only a few times. The V and J genes are TRBV15 and TRBJ1-5, with D unresolved. CDR1 is LNHNV, CDR2 YYDKDF, per germline (reference sequence). V lost 4 bases and J lost 4, with 14 bases in between. This CDR3 spans 15 amino acids. CDR3 sequence reads: CATSKLDLDNQPQHF. The CDR3 DNA follows: TGTGCCACCAGCAAATTGGATCTGGATAATCAGCCCCAGCATTTT. Variable domain in full (rest from reference TRBV15 and TRBJ1-5): DAMVIQNPRYQVTQFGKPVTLSCSQTLNHNVMYWYQQKSSQAPKLLFHYYDKDFNNEADTPDNFQSRRPNTSFCFLDIRSPGLGDTAMYLCATSKLDLDNQPQHFGDGTRLSIL.

Turning to this clonotype: Being one base from a much bigger clone, this may be a read error. The chain couples TRBV7-9 to TRBJ2-3; D is undetermined. There are 14 residues in the CDR3. CDR1 is SEHNR, CDR2 FQNEAQ, per germline (reference sequence). The CDR3 loop reads CAGSHELDTDTQYF. The CDR3 DNA follows: TGTGCCGGCAGCCACGAACTGGACACAGATACGCAGTATTTT.

This clonotype was seen a single time. This rearrangement joins TRBV11-3 to TRBJ2-7; a weak D match, TRBD2 (6 bases). Matching the DNA end better, TRBJ2-1 makes the J call doubtful. The CDR3 totals 14 residues. CDR1 is SGHNT, CDR2 YENEEA, per germline. The CDR3 protein is CASSLGGGVYEQFF. The CDR3 DNA sequence: TGTGCCAGCAGCTTAGGGGGCGGGGTTTACGAGCAGTTCTTC.

In this sample, this clonotype turned up many times. The genes are TRBV5-1 and TRBJ2-2, with a tentative D call TRBD1 (7 bases). The V gene lost 8 bases and the J gene lost 5 bases, with 13 bases spanning the gap. The CDR3 is 13 residues long. Germline V gives CDR1 SGHRS, CDR2 YFSETQ. CDR3 amino acids: CASKQGRTGELFF. CDR3 in DNA: TGCGCCAGTAAACAGGGGAGGACCGGGGAGCTGTTTTTT.

DNA for the CDR3: TGTGCCAGCAGCTTAAGGGCGGGAGGGCCTCCCTCCTACGAGCAGTACTTC. Translated: CASSLRAGGPPSYEQYF. This sequence joins TRBV7-2 and TRBJ2-7, with 9 bases lining up with TRBD2. The CDR3 extends over 17 amino acids. The trim removed 2 bases at V and 0 bases at J, leaving 8 bases unmatched. The V gene's germline CDR1 is SGHTA and CDR2 FQGNSA.

The V call is TRBV6-1, the J call TRBJ2-2, with no clear D. Germline V lookup: CDR1 MNHNS, CDR2 SASEGT. V was shortened by 5 bases and J by 3 bases, with 10 bases between the two germline ends. CDR3 length: 14 amino acids. The CDR3 here is CASSRLLDTGELFF. In DNA form, the CDR3 reads TGTGCCAGCAGTAGGCTGTTGGACACCGGGGAGCTGTTTTTT.

This clonotype was seen a handful of times. This chain's CDR3 is CASSYSNRQGSNSPLHF. The CDR3 DNA reads TGTGCCAGCAGTTACTCGAATCGACAGGGAAGTAATTCACCCCTCCACTTT. The chain recombines TRBV6-6 with TRBJ1-6; 7 bases fit TRBD1. The CDR3 has 17 amino acids. V was clipped by 0 bases and J by 6 bases; unmatched bases: 8. From germline, CDR1 is MNHNY and CDR2 SVGAGI (reference sequence).

This clonotype was counted many times. This chain connects TRBV27 to TRBJ2-5; 9 nucleotides match TRBD1. This CDR3 is 14 amino acids long. In germline, CDR1 is MNHEY, CDR2 SMNVEV (reference sequence). The J segment lost 5 bases and the V segment lost 3 bases, leaving 4 bases of the junction unmatched. The CDR3 coding sequence is TGTGCCAGCAGTTTTCGGACAGGGGAGGAGACCCAGTACTTC. Translating it yields CASSFRTGEETQYF.

This chain links TRBV10-3 with TRBJ1-2; 7 nucleotides match TRBD1. This CDR3 is 13 amino acids long. Germline-derived CDR1 and CDR2 are ENHRY and SYGVKD. V lost 2 bases and J lost 7; bases outside the gene matches: 4. As DNA, the CDR3 is TGTGCCATCAGTGAGGGGACAGTTTTTGGCTACACCTTC. Encoded protein: CAISEGTVFGYTF.

At least ten counts were recorded for this clonotype. The V call is TRBV12-3 or TRBV12-4, the J call TRBJ1-5, with TRBD1 identical over 9 bases. The CDR3 covers 16 residues. V dropped 5 bases and J dropped 6; count of bases not matched to a gene: 11. The CDR3 DNA sequence: TGTGCCAGCAGTACCTCGGACAGGGGTTTGGGTCAGCCCCAGCATTTT. The encoded protein is CASSTSDRGLGQPQHF.

Ten or more counts support this clonotype. The chain combines TRBV12-3 or TRBV12-4 with TRBJ2-5, with D possibly TRBD2 on 6 matching bases. With 8 bases removed from V and 7 bases from J, the gap between germline ends came to 11 bases. The CDR3 sequence is 11 residues long. CDR3 in DNA: TGTGCCAGCGGGACCGGGGGGACCCAGTACTTC. Its translation: CASGTGGTQYF.

In its sample, this clonotype was seen many times. The chain has TRBV27 and TRBJ1-4; D gene ambiguous. This CDR3 is built from 17 residues. With 5 bases removed from V and 7 bases from J, the gap between germline ends came to 23 bases. Germline loops: CDR1 MNHEY, CDR2 SMNVEV (reference sequence). The CDR3: CASSHETFAPSSEKLFF. The DNA for the CDR3 is TGTGCCAGCAGTCACGAAACCTTTGCCCCGTCTTCTGAAAAACTGTTTTTT.

This clonotype was observed at least ten times. This chain joins TRBV12-3 or TRBV12-4 and TRBJ1-6, with TRBD1 matching over 8 bases. Germline trimming cut 6 bases from V and 7 bases from J; bases unmatched to any gene: 8. CDR3 size: 15 residues. In DNA form, the CDR3 reads TGTGCCAGCAGCCCGGGACAGGTTAGGAATTCACCCCTCCACTTT. This encodes CASSPGQVRNSPLHF.

The sample holds many counts of this clonotype. The chain uses TRBV2 and TRBJ2-1, with a tentative D call TRBD1 (5 bases). The germline V and J ends were trimmed by 3 bases and 2 bases, with 11 bases remaining between them. The CDR3 is 15 amino acids. Germline CDR1 and CDR2: SNHLY and FYNNEI. The CDR3 DNA is TGTGCCAGCAGTGACCCGGACAAGACCTACAATGAGCAGTTCTTC. Its translation is CASSDPDKTYNEQFF.

Of note for this clonotype: A much larger clone differs from this one at a single base, so this may be a read error. This rearrangement joins TRBV15 to TRBJ2-2, with TRBD1 matching over 8 bases. The CDR3 has 14 amino acids. Germline assignment: CDR1 LNHNV and CDR2 YYDKDF (reference sequence). The CDR3 is CATNRGQGSGELFF. CDR3 sequence (DNA): TGTGCCACCAACAGAGGACAGGGTTCCGGGGAGCTGTTTTTT.

This clonotype appeared many times. The genes are TRBV30 and TRBJ1-3, with D possibly matching TRBD1 (6 bases). Germline loops: CDR1 GTSNPN, CDR2 SVGIG (reference sequence). This CDR3 has 15 residues. With 3 bases removed from V and 3 bases from J, the gap between germline ends came to 15 bases. The CDR3 is CAWRTGTSYGNTIYF. The CDR3 coding sequence is TGTGCCTGGAGGACAGGCACGTCCTATGGAAACACCATATATTTT.

This clonotype showed up many times. This chain connects TRBV30 to TRBJ2-1, with 11 bases lining up with TRBD1. With V trimmed by 2 bases and J by 7 bases, 4 bases remained unmatched. CDR3 length: 14 residues. Germline values: CDR1 GTSNPN, CDR2 SVGIG (reference sequence). CDR3 bases: TGTGCCTGGAGTACCGGGACAGGGGGGAATGAGCAGTTCTTC. Protein product: CAWSTGTGGNEQFF.

Only a few counts were recorded for this clonotype. The rearrangement joins TRBV24-1 to TRBJ2-5; 8 bases agree with TRBD2. This CDR3 has 13 amino acids. Germline-derived CDR1 and CDR2 are KGHDR and SFDVKD. The V segment lost 9 bases and the J segment 5 bases; nucleotides outside the gene matches: 7. CDR3 region: CATRGGPMETQYF. The CDR3 nucleotides are TGTGCCACCCGCGGGGGGCCGATGGAGACCCAGTACTTC.

The table lists this clonotype with many counts. This chain joins TRBV6-6 and TRBJ2-7; possibly TRBD1 or TRBD2 for D (5 bases each). The V and J ends lost 1 base and 2 bases respectively, with 15 bases between them. The CDR3 has 16 residues. The germline CDR1 and CDR2 sequences are MNHNY and SVGAGI (reference sequence). As DNA, the CDR3 is TGTGCCAGCAGTTACTTACCGGGACGGGATGCCTACGAGCAGTACTTC. This codes for CASSYLPGRDAYEQYF.

CDR3 in DNA: TGTGCCAGCAGTGAGGTCCCTACGAACACCGGGGAGCTGTTTTTT. Its protein is CASSEVPTNTGELFF. V gene TRBV2 combines with J gene TRBJ2-2; unclear D gene. V lost 3 bases, J lost 0 bases, and 8 bases lay in between. CDR1 SNHLY and CDR2 FYNNEI come from the germline V gene. The CDR3 is made up of 15 amino acids.

There are many counts of this clonotype. The chain uses TRBV4-1 and TRBJ1-4; tentative D call: TRBD1 (5 bases). Trimming left V 0 bases short and J 5 bases short, with 13 bases between. The germline CDR1 and CDR2 sequences are MGHRA and YSYEKL. The CDR3 has 16 residues. The CDR3 DNA sequence: TGCGCCAGCAGCCAAGATTTCGCAGGGTCAAATGAAAAACTGTTTTTT. Protein: CASSQDFAGSNEKLFF.

In this sample, this clonotype turned up many times. The genes are TRBV6-2 or TRBV6-3 and TRBJ2-1, with D tentatively TRBD2 (7 bases). Germline V lookup: CDR1 MNHEY, CDR2 SVGEGT. V lost 4 bases, J lost 5 bases, and 12 bases lay in between. The CDR3 sequence is 14 residues long. The CDR3 sequence is CASSFGGPHNEQFF. The DNA of the CDR3 is TGTGCCAGCAGTTTCGGGGGGCCACACAATGAGCAGTTCTTC.

This clonotype came up many times. The gene calls are TRBV20-1 and TRBJ2-7; possibly TRBD2 for D (5 bases). V was pared by 0 bases and J by 4 bases, with 19 bases between. From germline, CDR1 is DFQATT and CDR2 SNEGSKA (reference sequence). The CDR3 sequence is 16 residues long. CDR3 sequence reads: CSAREDGPGWGYEQYF. The CDR3 DNA follows: TGCAGTGCTAGAGAAGATGGGCCGGGGTGGGGTTACGAGCAGTACTTC.

This clonotype has only a few counts. The rearrangement links TRBV7-9 to TRBJ2-7, with 13 bases identical to TRBD2. The CDR3 runs 17 residues. V was clipped by 2 bases and J by 3 bases; unmatched bases: 7. Germline assignment: CDR1 SEHNR and CDR2 FQNEAQ (reference sequence). The CDR3 DNA reads TGTGCCAGCAGCTTACCCCGACTAGCGGGGGGAATCTACGAGCAGTACTTC. Protein product: CASSLPRLAGGIYEQYF.